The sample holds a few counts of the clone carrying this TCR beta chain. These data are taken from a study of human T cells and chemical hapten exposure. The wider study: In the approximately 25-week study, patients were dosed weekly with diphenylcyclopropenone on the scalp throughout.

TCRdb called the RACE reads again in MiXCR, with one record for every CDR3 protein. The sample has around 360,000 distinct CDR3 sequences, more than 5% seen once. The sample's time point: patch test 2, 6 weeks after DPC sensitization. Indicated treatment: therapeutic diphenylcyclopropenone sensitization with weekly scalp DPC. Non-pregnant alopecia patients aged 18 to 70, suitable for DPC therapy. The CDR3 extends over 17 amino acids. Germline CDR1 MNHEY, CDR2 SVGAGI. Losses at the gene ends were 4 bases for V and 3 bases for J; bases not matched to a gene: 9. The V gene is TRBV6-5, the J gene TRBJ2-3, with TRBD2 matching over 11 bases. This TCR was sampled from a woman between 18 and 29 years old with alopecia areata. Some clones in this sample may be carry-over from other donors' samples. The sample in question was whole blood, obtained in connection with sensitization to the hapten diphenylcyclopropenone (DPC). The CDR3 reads CASSSSLAGERTDTQYF. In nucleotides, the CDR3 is TGTGCCAGCAGTTCCTCACTAGCGGGGGAACGGACAGATACGCAGTATTTT.